These T cell receptor beta chains were read from a single sample in a study of patients and donors after allogeneic stem cell transplantation. TCRdb analysed the RT-PCR reads with MiXCR anew, one entry per CDR3 protein. The sample shows some 200,000 distinct CDR3 sequences, more than 35% of them seen only once. The sequencing sample was made of blood, either unsorted or a sorted T cell fraction (not recorded which). The receptors were gathered from a human donor who was either an allogeneic HSCT recipient or a stem cell or donor lymphocyte infusion donor (not recorded which). It is not recorded whose cells these are; they may come from a transplant donor. The CDR3 runs from the conserved cysteine through the conserved F or W. D genes are given only for firm matches. Only part of the rows carry a size: once, few, many, or a class if the clone is expanded.

D gene	V gene	clone size	CDR3 protein
-	TRBV6-4	few	CAPRVSPANYNQPQHF
-	TRBV2	-	CASRITWVTPTNEQFF
TRBD2	TRBV11-2	-	CASSLSISGISYNEQFF
-	TRBV9	few	CASSVGIADTRTDTQYF
TRBD2	TRBV5-1	-	CASSLSSGTVGDTQYF
TRBD1	TRBV7-2	-	CASSLTGAGLMNTEAFF
-	TRBV19	-	CASSIEHSTGELFF
TRBD1	TRBV3-1	few	CASSPQGQIAYNEQFF
-	TRBV5-6	-	CASSLKARNQPQHF
-	TRBV29-1	few	CSVEDPAGVYGYTF
-	TRBV12-3/TRBV12-4	few	CASSAQGESGNTIYF
-	TRBV14	-	CASSQDLGETYYYEQYF
TRBD2	TRBV28	-	CASRPPTSGLWKEQYF
-	TRBV20-1	-	CSARGSGGYEAFF
-	TRBV5-4	-	CASSLGGPRNIYGYTF
-	TRBV12-3/TRBV12-4	few	CASSLELATRGGTEAFF
-	TRBV19	-	CASSVRDSNQPQHF
-	TRBV12-3/TRBV12-4	-	CASSLGLMGELFF
TRBD1	TRBV28	once	CASILGGQVSGEAFF
TRBD1	TRBV6-1	-	CASSEQGVTEAFF
TRBD1	TRBV6-5	few	CASSTGTGGDGYTF
-	TRBV25-1	-	CASSTRENEQYF
-	TRBV28	-	CASTFPPYEQYF
-	TRBV6-2/TRBV6-3	few	CASSFSETAYEQYF
-	TRBV12-3/TRBV12-4	-	CASSPRDLSGGYTF
-	TRBV29-1	-	CSVERQGHGYTF
TRBD1	TRBV6-1	-	CASSGTGEEAFF
-	TRBV6-2/TRBV6-3	-	CASSYKSWPYEQYF
-	TRBV15	-	CATSRDVARQSGSYEQYF
TRBD1	TRBV2	-	CASSRARDRVIPSEQYF
-	TRBV12-3/TRBV12-4	few	CASSLVGAMSAFF
-	TRBV7-2	-	CASSFSWGAPTNEQFF
-	TRBV5-1	few	CASSFRDGEAFF
-	TRBV6-2/TRBV6-3	few	CASKYRDNFKLNTEAFF
-	TRBV12-3/TRBV12-4	-	CASSSFVERPDGYTF
TRBD1	TRBV27	few	CASSPIQGAGYTF
TRBD1	TRBV3-1	-	CASSHFRTGGTPYEQYF
-	TRBV24-1	-	CATSDKGPNTNEQFF
-	TRBV21-1	once	CASSHFRTVLYEQYF
TRBD2	TRBV2	-	CASSESSSSGRGASQFF
-	TRBV3-1	few	CASSPTGKDQPQHF
TRBD2	TRBV20-1	few	CSVSGGYEQYF
-	TRBV12-3/TRBV12-4	-	CASSSAGSANEKLFF
-	TRBV7-2	few	CASTFQAGANYGYTF
-	TRBV11-2	-	CASSLDSTRTSTDTQYF
TRBD2	TRBV7-3	-	CASSKGLAGADTQYF
TRBD1	TRBV12-3/TRBV12-4	few	CASSLGIQGARYEQYF
-	TRBV20-1	few	CSARDETNEQFF
-	TRBV7-6	many	CASSKLGVLNEQFF
-	TRBV29-1	-	CSVENSGDYTF
-	TRBV2	few	CAHLIRAFYGYTF
-	TRBV29-1	-	CSVAGRTYEQYF
TRBD2	TRBV7-2	-	CASSPQAGENEQFF
-	TRBV7-2	-	CASSPNPYNSPLHF
-	TRBV20-1	few	CSAPALSTDTQYF